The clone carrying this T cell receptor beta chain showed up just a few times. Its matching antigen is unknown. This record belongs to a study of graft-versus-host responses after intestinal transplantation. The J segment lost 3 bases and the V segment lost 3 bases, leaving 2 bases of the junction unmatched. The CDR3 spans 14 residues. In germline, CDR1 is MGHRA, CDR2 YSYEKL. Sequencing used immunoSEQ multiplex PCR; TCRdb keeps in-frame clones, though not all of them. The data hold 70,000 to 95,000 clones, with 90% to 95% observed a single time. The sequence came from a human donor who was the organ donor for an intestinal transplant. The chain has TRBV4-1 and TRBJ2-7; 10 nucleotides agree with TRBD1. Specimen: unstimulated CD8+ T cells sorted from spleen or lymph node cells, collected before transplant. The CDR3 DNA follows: TGCGCCAGCAGCCAGGGGACAGGGGTCTACGAGCAGTACTTC. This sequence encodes CASSQGTGVYEQYF.